The next 15 T cell receptor beta chains were all read from a single sample in a study of T cells in Graves' hyperthyroidism and ophthalmopathy. Regions amplified from RNA transcripts were the TCR beta CDR3 regions. Primed by the HTBI set, a first-round RT-PCR was run on the TCR CDR3. TCRdb independently ran MiXCR on the multiplex PCR reads; one entry per CDR3 protein. The sample includes around 350,000 distinct CDR3 sequences, 20% to 30% seen only once; the top ten take less than 85%. Sequencing input: blood. Receptor source: a man aged 50 to 59 with Graves' hyperthyroidism.

In its sample, this clonotype was seen many times. V is TRBV2 and J is TRBJ2-1, with D perhaps TRBD1 (6 bases). CDR1 and CDR2 from the germline V gene are SNHLY and FYNNEI. The CDR3 sequence is 11 residues long. V shed 5 bases and J shed 9 bases, with 8 bases lying between them. CDR3: CASSWDTEQFF. DNA for the CDR3: TGTGCCAGCAGTTGGGACACTGAGCAGTTCTTC.

V and J are TRBV29-1 and TRBJ1-2, with D possibly TRBD1 on 6 matching bases. Germline loops: CDR1 SQVTM, CDR2 ANQGSEA. Trimming shortened V by 3 bases and J by 8 bases, and 10 bases separated the two germline ends. The CDR3 consists of 11 residues. CDR3 sequence reads: CSVDGGLGYTF. The CDR3 nucleotides are TGCAGCGTTGACGGGGGGCTCGGCTACACCTTC.

This clonotype was recorded many times. The CDR3 sequence: CATSGLASTDTQYF. CDR3 in DNA: TGTGCCACCAGTGGCCTCGCGAGCACAGATACGCAGTATTTT. V gene TRBV24-1 combines with J gene TRBJ2-3; unclear D gene. The germline V gene has CDR1 KGHDR and CDR2 SFDVKD. The CDR3 runs 14 residues. Trimming shortened V by 5 bases and J by 0 bases, and 8 bases separated the two germline ends.

There are many counts of this clonotype. This chain links TRBV28 with TRBJ2-3; 12 nucleotides agree with TRBD2. This CDR3 comprises 15 residues. CDR1 and CDR2 from the germline V gene are MDHEN and SYDVKM. J gave up 0 bases and V 6 bases, and 1 base lay outside the gene matches. CDR3 sequence reads: CASRGTSGSTDTQYF. CDR3 sequence (DNA): TGTGCCAGCAGGGGGACTAGCGGGAGCACAGATACGCAGTATTTT.

The chain combines TRBV14 with TRBJ2-7, with 9 nucleotides matching TRBD1. Germline-derived CDR1 and CDR2 are SGHDN and FVKESK. The ends lost 4 bases at V and 1 base at J; junction bases unmatched: 8. This CDR3 has 16 residues. The CDR3 protein is CASSRTPGQGSYEQYF. The CDR3 coding sequence is TGTGCCAGCAGCCGGACCCCGGGACAGGGTTCCTACGAGCAGTACTTC.

This clonotype was found a few times. The chain employs TRBV3-1 and TRBJ2-2; no definite D call. Germline lookup yields CDR1 LGHDT and CDR2 YNNKEL (reference sequence). CDR3 size: 17 residues. Trimming stripped 0 bases from V and 6 bases from J, with 17 bases between. The CDR3 DNA reads as TGTGCCAGCAGCCAAGATCTCACGGGCGCATACGCCGGGGAGCTGTTTTTT. This translates into CASSQDLTGAYAGELFF.

This clonotype appeared many times. The chain uses TRBV12-3 or TRBV12-4 and TRBJ2-1, with TRBD2 identical over 10 bases. The CDR3 consists of 17 residues. Losses at the gene ends were 3 bases for V and 4 bases for J; bases not matched to a gene: 9. The DNA for the CDR3 is TGTGCCAGCAGTTTCCGGAGGACTAGCGGAAATTACAATGAGCAGTTCTTC. Protein product: CASSFRRTSGNYNEQFF.

This clonotype was observed at least ten times. The chain couples TRBV12-3 or TRBV12-4 to TRBJ2-5, with D uncertain. CDR3 length: 15 residues. V lost 6 bases and J lost 5, with 19 bases in between. The CDR3 is CASSLDTPVRETQYF. CDR3 nucleotides: TGTGCCAGCAGCCTCGACACACCAGTCAGGGAGACCCAGTACTTC.

The rearrangement uses TRBV5-1 and TRBJ2-5, with TRBD1 as a possible D gene (6 bases). V lost 4 bases and J 5 bases, leaving 9 bases between the germline ends. The CDR3 totals 12 residues. Germline V gene data show CDR1 as SGHRS and CDR2 as YFSETQ. The CDR3 sequence is CASSVTGETQYF. The CDR3 DNA sequence: TGCGCCAGCAGCGTTACAGGGGAGACCCAGTACTTC.

This clonotype was seen a handful of times. V usage is TRBV12-3 or TRBV12-4 and J usage is TRBJ1-5; D gene unclear. The CDR3 has 12 amino acids. Between the trimmed V and J ends, which lost 3 bases and 4 bases, there was a span of 4 bases. The CDR3: CASSFQNQPQHF. The CDR3, as DNA: TGTGCCAGCAGTTTTCAAAATCAGCCCCAGCATTTT.

This clonotype occurred a few times. The rearrangement joins TRBV20-1 to TRBJ1-1; 7 bases map to TRBD1. The CDR3 length is 11 residues. The germline V gene has CDR1 DFQATT and CDR2 SNEGSKA (reference sequence). J lost 6 bases, V lost 5 bases, and 3 bases had no gene match. Written as DNA, the CDR3 is TGCAGTGCTGAAGACAGGGCTGAAGCTTTCTTT. Its protein product is CSAEDRAEAFF.

Remarks on this clonotype: A much larger clone lies one base from this, so it may be a read error. CDR3 DNA sequence: TGTGCCAGCAGGGCCAGGGGTGAAAAACTGTTTTTT. It translates to CASRARGEKLFF. This chain connects TRBV2 to TRBJ1-4; maybe TRBD1 (6 bases). The CDR3 is made up of 12 amino acids. Trimming stripped 6 bases from V and 7 bases from J, with 9 bases between. The germline gives CDR1 SNHLY, CDR2 FYNNEI.

The chain employs TRBV15 and TRBJ1-5, with TRBD1 as a possible D gene (5 bases). This CDR3 is built from 15 residues. Germline CDR1 reads LNHNV; CDR2 reads YYDKDF (reference sequence). Trimming pared 1 base from V and 3 bases from J, leaving 10 bases between. The CDR3 reads CATSRGAGANQPQHF. Here the CDR3 DNA reads TGTGCCACCAGCAGAGGGGCTGGGGCCAATCAGCCCCAGCATTTT.

The chain combines TRBV6-1 with TRBJ2-5; D not resolved. The CDR3 extends over 15 amino acids. Germline assignment: CDR1 MNHNS and CDR2 SASEGT. The V end lost 0 bases, the J end lost 4 bases, and 12 bases lay between the germline ends. CDR3 in amino acids: CASSEAVQSRETQYF. CDR3 in DNA: TGTGCCAGCAGTGAAGCCGTTCAGAGTCGAGAGACCCAGTACTTC.

The V and J genes are TRBV28 and TRBJ2-7; 13 bases fit TRBD2. The J call is in doubt because the DNA end fits TRBJ2-1 better. Germline CDR1 is MDHEN and CDR2 is SYDVKM. The CDR3 sequence is 14 residues long. CDR3 nucleotide sequence: TGTGCCAGCGGGACTAGCGGGAACTCCTACGAGCAGTTCTTC. It translates to CASGTSGNSYEQFF.